The present entry profiles one TCR beta chain with its context. Its antigen is still unknown. The read halts 3 residues ahead of the CDR3 end, with the missing end drawn from the germline J gene. Sequencing was performed with immunoSEQ multiplex PCR; in TCRdb, only in-frame clones are kept and a portion is missing. This sample's table has 40,000 to 55,000 clones. CDR1 and CDR2 from the germline V gene are DFQATT and SNEGSKA (reference sequence). The CDR3 sequence is 18 residues long. The ends lost 3 bases at V and 1 base at J; junction bases unmatched: 10. The data are from a study of T cells in women clearing cervical HPV infection. General study findings and limits: Combining TCR richness with V gene abundances gave approximately 0.8 AUC.

V gene TRBV20-1 combines with J gene TRBJ2-1, with TRBD2 matching 12 bases. Sequencing used blood buffy coat. The TCR comes from a woman aged 18 to 75 with a cervical HPV16 infection that either progressed to CIN3+ or cleared (not recorded which). CDR3: CSASPSLAGGGSYNEQFF. CDR3 DNA (partial): TGCAGTGCTAGCCCTTCTCTAGCGGGGGGGGGATCCTACAATGAG.